The sequence of this T cell receptor (beta chain) was determined in a study of coeliac disease. Study-level information: Disease groups: newly diagnosed active, refractory type I, gluten-free-diet controlled. Without high-resolution HLA typing, biased TRBV7-2 usage was examined as a proof of principle.

This clone came up a few times. The target antigen is unknown. V was clipped by 4 bases and J by 1 base, with 15 bases between them. The CDR3 runs 16 residues. Germline values: CDR1 SGHTA, CDR2 FQGNSA. Study observations and caveats: TRB repertoires were largely private, with most amino acid sequences found in only one sample. Lower clonality than controls marked TRB and TRG repertoires from active celiac intraepithelial and lamina propria samples.

Each fraction contributed one roughly 500,000-cell aliquot for sequencing. Sequencing used immunoSEQ multiplex PCR; TCRdb keeps in-frame clones, though not all of them. The sample has several thousand clones, 66% seen once. The rearrangement joins TRBV7-2 to TRBJ2-3; a weak D match, TRBD2 (6 bases). This clonotype was sampled from a woman aged 18-29 years with active celiac disease. The sequenced sample consisted of intraepithelial lymphocytes from the gut. CDR3 sequence: CASSWAGTGGTDTQYF. The CDR3 nucleotides are TGTGCCAGCAGCTGGGCTGGGACGGGGGGCACAGATACGCAGTATTTT.